This T cell receptor (beta chain) was documented in a study of T cell responses to AZD1222 COVID-19 vaccine. Measured with immunoSEQ multiplex PCR; TCRdb has only the in-frame clones, and not every one. The profile covers over 200,000 clones, with roughly 94% appearing a single time and approximately 1.5% taken by the ten largest. The CDR3 contains 15 residues. Trimming pared 4 bases from V and 5 bases from J, leaving 15 bases between. Germline V gene data show CDR1 as SNHLY and CDR2 as FYNNEI. This clonotype was sampled from an adult who received the MenACWY meningococcal vaccine as a control. The sample was peripheral blood, taken 28 days after the second dose of the MenACWY control vaccine. The V and J genes are TRBV2 and TRBJ1-5; TRBD1 might be the D (5 bases). CDR3 loop: CASSVGPGPHQPQHF. CDR3 nucleotides: TGTGCCAGCAGTGTTGGTCCAGGGCCCCATCAGCCCCAGCATTTT.